The 7 T cell receptor beta chains in this list originate from one sample, sequenced in a study of blood T cell repertoires in COVID-19. Profiled with immunoSEQ multiplex PCR; TCRdb holds only in-frame clones, not every one. Here the sample spans about 310,000 clones, approximately 88% being singletons. Sequenced: PBMCs or T cells enriched from blood (not recorded which). All receptors come from a woman aged 18-29 years who had recovered from COVID-19.

The V and J genes are TRBV30 and TRBJ1-4; the match to TRBD1 covers 7 bases. The CDR3 spans 14 residues. V gave up 0 bases and J gave up 8 bases; unmatched junction bases: 6. Per germline, CDR1 GTSNPN and CDR2 SVGIG (reference sequence). CDR3 residues: CAWSVGTEREKLFF. CDR3 DNA: TGTGCCTGGAGTGTCGGGACAGAAAGGGAAAAACTGTTTTTT.

V usage is TRBV6-2 or TRBV6-3 and J usage is TRBJ2-3; TRBD2 matches at 10 bases. Per germline, CDR1 MNHEY and CDR2 SVGEGT. The CDR3 spans 16 residues. V was pared by 0 bases and J by 2 bases, with 2 bases of the junction left unmatched. The CDR3 loop is CASSYSLAGYTDTQYF. CDR3 DNA: TGTGCCAGCAGTTACTCACTAGCGGGATACACAGATACGCAGTATTTT.

The rearrangement links TRBV7-2 to TRBJ1-6; 9 nucleotides agree with TRBD1. This CDR3 has 14 amino acids. The V segment lost 5 bases and the J segment 8 bases; nucleotides outside the gene matches: 4. CDR1 is SGHTA and CDR2 is FQGNSA in the germline V gene. The CDR3 nucleotides read TGTGCCAGCAGCATAGACAGGGGGGATTCACCCCTCCACTTT. Protein: CASSIDRGDSPLHF.

J is TRBJ2-2 and V is TRBV10-3; 7 nucleotides align to TRBD1. With 10 bases clipped from V and 7 bases from J, the junction kept 9 bases outside the gene matches. Germline V gene data show CDR1 as ENHRY and CDR2 as SYGVKD. The CDR3 is 13 residues long. The CDR3 loop is CASQPTGYGELFF. The CDR3 DNA is TGTGCCAGCCAACCGACAGGGTACGGGGAGCTGTTTTTT.

The CDR3 coding sequence is TGTGCCAGCTCACCACAGGGGAACGGGGAGCTGTTTTTT. Translating gives CASSPQGNGELFF. This chain connects TRBV18 to TRBJ2-2, with D possibly TRBD1 on 5 matching bases. Germline CDR1 KGHSH, CDR2 LQKENI. The CDR3 has 13 residues. Trimming left V 1 base short and J 7 bases short, with 7 bases between. The whole variable domain, filled in from reference TRBV18 and TRBJ2-2, reads NAGVMQNPRHLVRRRGQEARLRCSPMKGHSHVYWYRQLPEEGLKFMVYLQKENIIDESGMPKERFSAEFPKEGPSILRIQQVVRGDSAAYFCASSPQGNGELFFGEGSRLTVL.

This clone was seen only once. The chain combines TRBV5-3 with TRBJ2-2; the D gene is possibly TRBD1 (6 bases). TRBV5-3 carries the ORF label, with uncertain function. The CDR3 consists of 16 residues. V was cut by 1 base and J by 0 bases, with 10 bases left in between. CDR3 in amino acids: CARSLIRGSNTGELFF. The CDR3, as DNA: TGTGCCAGAAGCTTGATCAGGGGATCGAACACCGGGGAGCTGTTTTTT.

This sequence joins TRBV7-8 and TRBJ2-7; TRBD2 agrees at 12 bases. V lost 0 bases, J lost 5 bases, and 23 bases stayed unmatched. The CDR3 consists of 22 residues. The germline gives CDR1 SGHVS, CDR2 FQNEAQ. The CDR3 reads CASSLAPPTLAGGRLPQNEQYF. In DNA, the CDR3 is TGTGCCAGCAGCTTAGCTCCCCCGACTCTAGCGGGAGGGCGATTGCCTCAAAACGAGCAGTACTTC.